These 4 T cell receptor beta chains share one sample of origin, sequenced in a study of T-cell memory formation after mild COVID-19. From the 5' RACE reads, TCRdb called clonotypes with MiXCR, one entry per CDR3 protein. The repertoire holds about 200,000 distinct CDR3 sequences, with over 7.5% as singletons. The sequencing sample was made of PBMCs or a T cell subset sorted from them (not recorded which). These receptor sequences come from a man younger than 35 who had mild COVID-19 (a few samples of this study predate the infection). Cell type and time point are not known.

This clonotype was observed at least ten times. The chain joins TRBV25-1 to TRBJ2-1; TRBD1 matches at 7 bases. Trimming took 6 bases from V and 5 from J; bases not matched to a gene: 4. CDR1 is MGHDK, CDR2 SYGVNS, per germline. The CDR3 totals 13 residues. The CDR3 DNA reads TGTGCCAGCAGGGTACAGGGGAACAATGAGCAGTTCTTC. This encodes CASRVQGNNEQFF.

The chain recombines TRBV6-2 or TRBV6-3 with TRBJ2-7, with TRBD1 identical over 7 bases. The CDR3 sequence is 15 residues long. The germline gives CDR1 MNHEY, CDR2 SVGEGT. V lost 7 bases and J lost 0; bases outside the gene matches: 9. The CDR3 DNA follows: TGTGCCAGCACGAGATTAGGGGGCGGCTCCTACGAGCAGTACTTC. This codes for CASTRLGGGSYEQYF.

V and J are TRBV20-1 and TRBJ2-2; D unresolved. CDR1 is DFQATT, CDR2 SNEGSKA, per germline (reference sequence). The CDR3 covers 14 residues. Trimming took off 3 bases at V and 4 bases at J, with 12 bases between the two ends. Here the CDR3 reads CSASWVASTGELFF. The CDR3 DNA reads as TGCAGTGCTAGCTGGGTTGCCAGCACCGGGGAGCTGTTTTTT.

With regard to this clonotype: The DNA is omitted, as the CDR3 cannot be located on it reliably, and the CDR3 follows TCRdb's listing. The chain uses TRBV7-2 and TRBJ1-5; the table's D call TRBD1 went unverified against the DNA. Germline CDR1 reads SGHTA; CDR2 reads FQGNSA. The CDR3 is 15 residues long, counting both termini. The CDR3 sequence: CASSFGAGILQPQHF.